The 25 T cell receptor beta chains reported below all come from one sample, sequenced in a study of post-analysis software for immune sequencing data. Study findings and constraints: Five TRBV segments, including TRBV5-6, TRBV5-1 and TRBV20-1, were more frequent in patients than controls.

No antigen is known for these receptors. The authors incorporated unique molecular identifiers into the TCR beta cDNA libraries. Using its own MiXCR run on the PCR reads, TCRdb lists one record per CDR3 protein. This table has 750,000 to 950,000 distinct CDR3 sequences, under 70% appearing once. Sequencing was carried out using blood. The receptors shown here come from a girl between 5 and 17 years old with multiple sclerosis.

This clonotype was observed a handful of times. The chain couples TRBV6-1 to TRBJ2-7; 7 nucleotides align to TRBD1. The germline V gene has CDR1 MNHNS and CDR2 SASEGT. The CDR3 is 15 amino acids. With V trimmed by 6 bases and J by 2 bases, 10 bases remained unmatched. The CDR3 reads CASRGDRARPYEQYF. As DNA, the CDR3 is TGTGCCAGCAGGGGGGACAGAGCAAGACCCTACGAGCAGTACTTC.

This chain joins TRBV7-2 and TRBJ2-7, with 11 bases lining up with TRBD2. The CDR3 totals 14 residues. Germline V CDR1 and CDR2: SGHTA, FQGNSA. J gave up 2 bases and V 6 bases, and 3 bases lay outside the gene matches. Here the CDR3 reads CASSPTSGTYEQYF. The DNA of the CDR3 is TGTGCCAGCAGTCCGACTAGCGGGACCTACGAGCAGTACTTC. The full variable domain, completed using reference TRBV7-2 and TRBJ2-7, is GAGVSQSPSNKVTEKGKDVELRCDPISGHTALYWYRQSLGQGLEFLIYFQGNSAPDKSGLPSDRFSAERTGGSVSTLTIQRTQQEDSAVYLCASSPTSGTYEQYFGPGTRLTVT.

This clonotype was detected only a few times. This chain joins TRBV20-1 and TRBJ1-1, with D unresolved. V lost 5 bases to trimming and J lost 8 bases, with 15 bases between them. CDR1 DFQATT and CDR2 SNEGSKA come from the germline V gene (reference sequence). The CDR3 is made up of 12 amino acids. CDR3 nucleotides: TGCAGTGCTCTCGTTTGGAGTAGCGAAGCTTTCTTT. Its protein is CSALVWSSEAFF.

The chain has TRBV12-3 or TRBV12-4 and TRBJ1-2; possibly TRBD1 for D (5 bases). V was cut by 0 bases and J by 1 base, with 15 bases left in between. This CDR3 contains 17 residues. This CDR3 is CASSLALGGILNYGYTF. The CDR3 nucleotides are TGTGCCAGCAGTTTAGCCCTTGGGGGGATTCTTAACTATGGCTACACCTTC.

The CDR3 DNA reads as TGCAGTGCCCCGCCAGGGGCCTTCACAGATACGCAGTATTTT. Amino acids: CSAPPGAFTDTQYF. The chain links TRBV20-1 to TRBJ2-3; D may be TRBD1 (6 bases). V lost 6 bases, J lost 2 bases, and 15 bases lay in between. The CDR3 consists of 14 residues. Germline assignment: CDR1 DFQATT and CDR2 SNEGSKA (reference sequence).

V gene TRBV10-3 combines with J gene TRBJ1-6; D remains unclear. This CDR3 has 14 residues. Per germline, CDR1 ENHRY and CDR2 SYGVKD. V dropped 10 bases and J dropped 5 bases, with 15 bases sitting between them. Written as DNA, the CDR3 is TGTGCCACCCGACCGGGTCCGGATAATTCACCCCTCCACTTT. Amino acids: CATRPGPDNSPLHF.

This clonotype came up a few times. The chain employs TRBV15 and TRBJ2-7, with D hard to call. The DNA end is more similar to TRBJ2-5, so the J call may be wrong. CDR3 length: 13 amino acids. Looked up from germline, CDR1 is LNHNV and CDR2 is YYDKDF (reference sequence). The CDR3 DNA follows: TGTGCCACCAGCAGAGCGGTCCAGGAGACCCAGTACTTC. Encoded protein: CATSRAVQETQYF.

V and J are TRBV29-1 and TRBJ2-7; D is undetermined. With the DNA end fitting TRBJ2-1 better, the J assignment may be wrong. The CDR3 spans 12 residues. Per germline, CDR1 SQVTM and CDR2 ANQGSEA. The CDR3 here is CSVGLNYNEQFF. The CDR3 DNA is TGCAGCGTTGGTCTCAACTACAATGAGCAGTTCTTC.

DNA for the CDR3: TGTGCCAGCAGTTTAGCTCCCCTTCTGGCGGCGAGCGGGAGCTACGAGCAGTACTTC. It codes for CASSLAPLLAASGSYEQYF. The V call is TRBV12-3 or TRBV12-4, the J call TRBJ2-7; 8 bases line up with TRBD2. This CDR3 is 19 amino acids long. Trimming took 0 bases from V and 3 from J; bases not matched to a gene: 16.

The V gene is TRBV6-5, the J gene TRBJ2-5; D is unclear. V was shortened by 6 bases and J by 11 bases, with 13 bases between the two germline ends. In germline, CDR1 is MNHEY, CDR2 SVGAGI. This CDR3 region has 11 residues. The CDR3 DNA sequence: TGTGCCAGCAGGCGATACAATGGGCAGTACTTC. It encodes CASRRYNGQYF.

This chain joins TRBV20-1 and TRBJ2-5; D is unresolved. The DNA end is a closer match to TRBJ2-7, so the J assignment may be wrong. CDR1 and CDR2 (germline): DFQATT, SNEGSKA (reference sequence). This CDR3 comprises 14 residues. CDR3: CSARGRAKPYEQYF. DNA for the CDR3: TGCAGTGCTAGAGGTCGGGCCAAGCCCTACGAGCAGTACTTC.

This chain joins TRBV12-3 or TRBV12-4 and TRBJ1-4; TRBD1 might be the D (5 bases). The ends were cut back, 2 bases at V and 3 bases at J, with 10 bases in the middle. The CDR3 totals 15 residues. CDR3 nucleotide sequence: TGTGCCAGCAGTTTAAAGGGGTTTCCTAATGAAAAACTGTTTTTT. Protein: CASSLKGFPNEKLFF.

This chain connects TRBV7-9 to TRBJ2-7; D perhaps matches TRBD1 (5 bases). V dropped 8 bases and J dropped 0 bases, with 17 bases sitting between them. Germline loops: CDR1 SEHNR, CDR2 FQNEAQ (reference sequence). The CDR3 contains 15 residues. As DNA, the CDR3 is TGTGCCAGCGACTCAAGCAGGGCAGACTCCTACGAGCAGTACTTC. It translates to CASDSSRADSYEQYF.

The CDR3 loop reads CSVGETGGMYEQYF. CDR3 sequence (DNA): TGCAGCGTTGGAGAGACAGGGGGCATGTACGAGCAGTACTTC. The chain joins TRBV29-1 to TRBJ2-7, with 10 bases that match TRBD1. The CDR3 sequence is 14 residues long. Germline V CDR1 and CDR2: SQVTM, ANQGSEA. Germline trimming cut 4 bases from V and 4 bases from J; bases unmatched to any gene: 7.

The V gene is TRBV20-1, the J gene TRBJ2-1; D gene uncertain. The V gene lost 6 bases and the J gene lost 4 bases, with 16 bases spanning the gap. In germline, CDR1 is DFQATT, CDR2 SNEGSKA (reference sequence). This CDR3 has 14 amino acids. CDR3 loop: CSAQYRRTYNEQFF. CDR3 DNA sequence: TGCAGTGCCCAATATAGGCGAACATACAATGAGCAGTTCTTC.

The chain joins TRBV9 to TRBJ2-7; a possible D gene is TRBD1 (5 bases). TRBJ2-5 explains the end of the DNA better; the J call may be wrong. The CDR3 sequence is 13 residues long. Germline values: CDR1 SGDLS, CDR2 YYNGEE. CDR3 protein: CASSVATAETQYF. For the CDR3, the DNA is TGTGCCAGCAGCGTAGCGACAGCGGAGACCCAGTACTTC.

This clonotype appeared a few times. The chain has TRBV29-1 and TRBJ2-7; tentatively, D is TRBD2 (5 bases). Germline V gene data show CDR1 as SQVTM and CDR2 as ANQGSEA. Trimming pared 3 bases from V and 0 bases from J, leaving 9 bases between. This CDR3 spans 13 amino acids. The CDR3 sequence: CSVEASTSYEQYF. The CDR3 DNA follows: TGCAGCGTTGAGGCTAGCACCTCCTACGAGCAGTACTTC.

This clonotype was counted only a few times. CDR3 region: CASSGGHREQYF. The CDR3 coding sequence is TGTGCCAGCAGCGGGGGTCATCGCGAGCAGTACTTC. The chain recombines TRBV7-6 with TRBJ2-7, with D possibly being TRBD1 or TRBD2 (5 bases each). Germline CDR1 and CDR2: SGHVS and FNYEAQ. This CDR3 has 12 amino acids. Trimming shortened V by 5 bases and J by 6 bases, and 11 bases separated the two germline ends.

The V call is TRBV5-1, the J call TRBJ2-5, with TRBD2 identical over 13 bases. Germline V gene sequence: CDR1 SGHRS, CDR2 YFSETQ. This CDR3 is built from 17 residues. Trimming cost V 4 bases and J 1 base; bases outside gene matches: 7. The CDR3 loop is CASSPGTSGTFQETQYF. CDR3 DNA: TGCGCCAGCAGCCCCGGGACTAGCGGGACCTTCCAAGAGACCCAGTACTTC.

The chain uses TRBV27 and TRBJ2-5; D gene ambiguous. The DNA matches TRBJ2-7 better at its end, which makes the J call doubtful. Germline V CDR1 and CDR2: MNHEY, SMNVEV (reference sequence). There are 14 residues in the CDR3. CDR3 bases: TGTGCCAGCAGTTTCCAGGTCGGCGCATACGAGCAGTACTTC. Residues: CASSFQVGAYEQYF.

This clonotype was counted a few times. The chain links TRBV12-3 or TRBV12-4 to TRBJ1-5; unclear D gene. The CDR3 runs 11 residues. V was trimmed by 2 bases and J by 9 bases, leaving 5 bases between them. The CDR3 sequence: CASSLSRPQHF. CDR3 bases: TGTGCCAGCAGTTTATCCAGGCCCCAGCATTTT.

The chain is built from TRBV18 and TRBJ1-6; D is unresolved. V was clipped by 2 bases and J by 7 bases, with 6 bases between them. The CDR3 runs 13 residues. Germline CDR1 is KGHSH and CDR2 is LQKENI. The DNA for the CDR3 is TGTGCCAGCTCACCAAAGGGAAATTCACCCCTCCACTTT. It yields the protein CASSPKGNSPLHF.

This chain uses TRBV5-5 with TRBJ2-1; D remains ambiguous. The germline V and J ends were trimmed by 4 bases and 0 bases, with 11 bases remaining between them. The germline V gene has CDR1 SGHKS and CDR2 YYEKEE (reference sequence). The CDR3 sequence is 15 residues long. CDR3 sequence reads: CASSGVGNSYNEQFF. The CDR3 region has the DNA TGTGCCAGCAGCGGAGTGGGAAACTCCTACAATGAGCAGTTCTTC.

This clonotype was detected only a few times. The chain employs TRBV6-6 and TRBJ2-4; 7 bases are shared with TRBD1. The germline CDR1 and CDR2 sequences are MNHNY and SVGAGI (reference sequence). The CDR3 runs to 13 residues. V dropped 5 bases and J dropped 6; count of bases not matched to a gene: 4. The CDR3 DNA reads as TGTGCCAGCAGTCAGACAGGGAGAAACATTCAGTACTTC. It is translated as CASSQTGRNIQYF.

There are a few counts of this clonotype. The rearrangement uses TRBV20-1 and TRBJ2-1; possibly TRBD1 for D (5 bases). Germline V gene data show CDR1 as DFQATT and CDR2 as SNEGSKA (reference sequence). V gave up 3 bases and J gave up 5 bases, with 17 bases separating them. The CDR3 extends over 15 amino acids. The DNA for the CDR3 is TGCAGTGCTAGTCGTTTAGGGGCGTATAACAATGAGCAGTTCTTC. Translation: CSASRLGAYNNEQFF.